These 26 T cell receptor beta chains originate from one sample sequenced in a study of CD8 T cells in Susac syndrome. A quantity of about 0.5 to 1 ug RNA underwent reverse transcription using random hexamers. TCRdb reanalysed the immunoSEQ multiplex PCR reads using MiXCR and keeps one entry per CDR3 protein. Of roughly 200,000 distinct CDR3 sequences in the sample, approximately 96% are singletons; the top ten hold approximately 0.1%. Sequencing was done on a sample of CD4+ T cells from PBMCs. The receptors here all came from a human donor with multiple sclerosis.

V gene TRBV14 combines with J gene TRBJ2-3, with D possibly being TRBD1 (6 bases). Germline V gene data show CDR1 as SGHDN and CDR2 as FVKESK. Trimming cost V 3 bases and J 5 bases, with 27 bases left between them. The length of the CDR3 is 19 residues. The CDR3, as DNA: TGTGCCAGCAGCCATGGAAAACTCACAGGGTGGTGGAATGGAGATACGCAGTATTTT. This codes for CASSHGKLTGWWNGDTQYF.

This sequence joins TRBV19 and TRBJ2-7; D call uncertain. CDR1 LNHDA and CDR2 SQIVND come from the germline V gene (reference sequence). Trimming shortened V by 3 bases and J by 2 bases, and 8 bases separated the two germline ends. The length of the CDR3 is 13 residues. DNA of the CDR3: TGTGCCAGTAGTATGGCAGCAACCTACGAGCAGTACTTC. This gives the protein CASSMAATYEQYF.

Details on this clonotype: At one end, the junction sequence differs from germline, possibly due to a read error. The chain joins TRBV30 to TRBJ2-1; TRBD1 matches 8 bases. CDR1 and CDR2 (germline): GTSNPN, SVGIG (reference sequence). The CDR3 loop spans 11 amino acids. CDR3 DNA sequence: TGTGCCTGGAGCCAGGGGGCCAAAGGAATCTTC. Amino acids: CAWSQGAKGIF.

V gene TRBV6-6 combines with J gene TRBJ2-3, with 8 bases matching TRBD2. This CDR3 is 16 amino acids long. V lost 6 bases and J lost 6; bases outside the gene matches: 14. Looked up from germline, CDR1 is MNHNY and CDR2 is SVGAGI (reference sequence). The CDR3 nucleotides are TGTGCCAGCAGGAACCCGGGGGGGCCAACACTGGATACGCAGTATTTT. This gives the protein CASRNPGGPTLDTQYF.

The V and J genes are TRBV19 and TRBJ1-1, with TRBD1 matching over 9 bases. Per germline, CDR1 LNHDA and CDR2 SQIVND (reference sequence). Losses at the gene ends were 7 bases for V and 4 bases for J; bases not matched to a gene: 10. The CDR3 runs 15 residues. The CDR3 spells CASNPQGALGTEAFF. The DNA of the CDR3 is TGTGCCAGTAACCCACAGGGGGCTCTCGGCACTGAAGCTTTCTTT.

The genes are TRBV5-1 and TRBJ2-3, with a tentative D call TRBD2 (7 bases). The CDR3 contains 16 residues. V was shortened by 6 bases and J by 1 base, with 18 bases between the two germline ends. Germline-derived CDR1 and CDR2 are SGHRS and YFSETQ. The DNA of the CDR3 is TGCGCCAGCACCGCCGGCGGGGGCGGGGGCACAGATACGCAGTATTTT. It codes for CASTAGGGGGTDTQYF. The full variable domain, with the rest looked up from reference TRBV5-1 and TRBJ2-3, is KAGVTQTPRYLIKTRGQQVTLSCSPISGHRSVSWYQQTPGQGLQFLFEYFSETQRNKGNFPGRFSGRQFSNSRSEMNVSTLELGDSALYLCASTAGGGGGTDTQYFGPGTRLTVL.

V gene TRBV7-9 combines with J gene TRBJ1-2; a possible D gene is TRBD1 (6 bases). The CDR3 spans 13 residues. Germline CDR1 is SEHNR and CDR2 is FQNEAQ (reference sequence). V was pared by 3 bases and J by 5 bases, with 10 bases between. Here the CDR3 DNA reads TGTGCCAGCAGCTTTGGCCAGGGGTATGGCTACACCTTC. Its translation is CASSFGQGYGYTF.

This chain joins TRBV12-3 or TRBV12-4 and TRBJ1-2; D ambiguous. The V and J ends lost 6 bases and 8 bases respectively, with 16 bases between them. The CDR3 totals 13 residues. CDR3 protein: CASSENSLLGYTF. CDR3 bases: TGTGCCAGCAGCGAAAACAGCTTGCTGGGCTACACCTTC.

This rearrangement joins TRBV29-1 to TRBJ2-5; D not certain. The CDR3 runs to 11 residues. From germline, CDR1 is SQVTM and CDR2 ANQGSEA. For the CDR3, the DNA is TGCACCTACAGACGTGAGGAGACCCAGTACTTC. Its protein product is CTYRREETQYF.

The chain is built from TRBV9 and TRBJ2-1, with TRBD1 matching 7 bases. CDR1 and CDR2 from the germline V gene are SGDLS and YYNGEE. After removal of 0 bases from V and 7 bases from J, the junction contained 10 bases not matched to a gene. The CDR3 is made up of 16 amino acids. CDR3: CASSVGGRGITNEQFF. Here the CDR3 DNA reads TGTGCCAGCAGCGTAGGAGGCAGGGGGATCACGAATGAGCAGTTCTTC.

The J gene is TRBJ1-1, the V gene TRBV6-5, with D possibly being TRBD1 (5 bases). Per germline, CDR1 MNHEY and CDR2 SVGAGI. V was pared by 8 bases and J by 11 bases, with 27 bases between. The CDR3 length is 15 residues. The CDR3 DNA reads as TGTGCCAGCTCCCTACTCATCGGGACCGGCGTCAAGGCTTTCTTT. Its translation: CASSLLIGTGVKAFF.

The V and J genes are TRBV29-1 and TRBJ2-1, with D perhaps assigned TRBD1 or TRBD2 (6 bases each). The germline V and J ends were trimmed by 5 bases and 8 bases, with 19 bases remaining between them. The CDR3 consists of 14 residues. Germline CDR1 and CDR2: SQVTM and ANQGSEA. This CDR3 reads CSVPWRGSRDEQFF. The CDR3 coding sequence is TGCAGCGTTCCCTGGAGGGGGAGCAGGGATGAGCAGTTCTTC.

The rearrangement uses TRBV12-3 or TRBV12-4 and TRBJ2-7, with 8 bases aligning to TRBD1. V was clipped by 3 bases and J by 3 bases; unmatched bases: 4. This CDR3 comprises 14 residues. As DNA, the CDR3 is TGTGCCAGCAGTTTGGGACAGGTGAACTACGAGCAGTACTTC. This encodes CASSLGQVNYEQYF.

The chain joins TRBV2 to TRBJ2-1; D is ambiguous. In germline, CDR1 is SNHLY, CDR2 FYNNEI. CDR3 length: 13 amino acids. V lost 8 bases, J lost 8 bases, and 16 bases lay in between. This CDR3 reads CASSAELDHEQFF. The CDR3 nucleotides read TGTGCCAGCTCGGCCGAATTAGATCATGAGCAGTTCTTC.

The chain carries TRBV12-3 or TRBV12-4 and TRBJ1-1; D gene unclear. The V and J ends lost 3 bases and 4 bases respectively, with 15 bases between them. This CDR3 spans 15 amino acids. The CDR3 loop reads CASSFFVRATTEAFF. DNA of the CDR3: TGTGCCAGCAGTTTCTTCGTTCGGGCTACCACTGAAGCTTTCTTT.

The sample holds one count of this clonotype. The chain links TRBV20-1 to TRBJ1-5; a possible D gene is TRBD1 (5 bases). Germline V gene lookup returns CDR1 DFQATT and CDR2 SNEGSKA (reference sequence). Trimming left V 5 bases short and J 7 bases short, with 18 bases between. The CDR3 contains 14 residues. The CDR3 coding sequence is TGCAGTGCTTCGATGGGAGACAGCGGCCAGCCCCAGCATTTT. This gives the protein CSASMGDSGQPQHF.

This chain uses TRBV29-1 with TRBJ2-3; 7 positions agree with TRBD1. The germline gives CDR1 SQVTM, CDR2 ANQGSEA. After removal of 3 bases from V and 3 bases from J, the junction contained 12 bases not matched to a gene. The CDR3 is made up of 16 amino acids. The CDR3 DNA follows: TGCAGCGTTGACCAGGGACAAAGGGGGCGTACAGATACGCAGTATTTT. Its translation is CSVDQGQRGRTDTQYF.

The rearrangement links TRBV5-6 to TRBJ2-7; 7 bases are a match to TRBD1. CDR3 length: 14 amino acids. Trimming removed 7 bases from V and 4 bases from J; junction bases left unmatched: 11. From germline, CDR1 is SGHDT and CDR2 YYEEEE. CDR3 in amino acids: CASHTLGQTYEQYF. CDR3 sequence (DNA): TGTGCCAGCCATACACTGGGACAGACTTACGAGCAGTACTTC.

This clonotype showed up just once. The chain uses TRBV20-1 and TRBJ1-2, with 7 nucleotides matching TRBD1. V lost 5 bases and J lost 6; bases outside the gene matches: 9. Germline V CDR1 and CDR2: DFQATT, SNEGSKA (reference sequence). The CDR3 contains 13 residues. This CDR3 is CSARGGGAHGYTF. The CDR3 nucleotides read TGCAGTGCTCGAGGGGGCGGCGCGCATGGCTACACCTTC.

The chain uses TRBV6-1 and TRBJ2-3, with 8 bases that match TRBD1. Germline CDR1 MNHNS, CDR2 SASEGT. J was trimmed by 1 base and V by 11 bases; bases with no gene match: 5. This CDR3 has 13 residues. In DNA form, the CDR3 reads TGTGCCGTGACAGGGGACGGCACAGATACGCAGTATTTT. Translating it yields CAVTGDGTDTQYF.

V and J are TRBV29-1 and TRBJ2-7; perhaps TRBD2 as D (5 bases). The V and J ends lost 5 bases and 0 bases respectively, with 14 bases between them. Germline values: CDR1 SQVTM, CDR2 ANQGSEA. This CDR3 is built from 14 residues. This chain's CDR3 is CSVLRDSDSYEQYF. CDR3 DNA: TGCAGCGTTCTTCGGGATTCAGACTCCTACGAGCAGTACTTC.

This chain links TRBV30 with TRBJ2-6; tentatively, D is TRBD1 or TRBD2 (6 bases each). Trimming left V 2 bases short and J 8 bases short, with 10 bases between. The CDR3 totals 13 residues. Germline CDR1 reads GTSNPN; CDR2 reads SVGIG (reference sequence). The CDR3 here is CAWSLGGTNVLTF. DNA for the CDR3: TGTGCCTGGAGTCTGGGGGGCACCAACGTCCTGACTTTC.

The chain carries TRBV9 and TRBJ1-1; 9 nucleotides align to TRBD1. This CDR3 is 14 amino acids long. Per the germline V gene, CDR1 is SGDLS and CDR2 is YYNGEE. The V and J ends lost 4 bases and 7 bases, in that order; junction bases with no gene match: 8. Here the CDR3 DNA reads TGTGCCAGCAGCTTAATACAGGGGGCTAGTGAAGCTTTCTTT. Its protein product is CASSLIQGASEAFF.

V gene TRBV5-1 combines with J gene TRBJ1-1, with D unresolved. The CDR3 has 15 amino acids. Germline V lookup: CDR1 SGHRS, CDR2 YFSETQ. V gave up 2 bases and J gave up 5 bases, with 16 bases separating them. The CDR3, as DNA: TGCGCCAGCAGCTTATCGGGTATAATGGGGACTGAAGCTTTCTTT. Amino acid sequence: CASSLSGIMGTEAFF.

V gene TRBV3-1 combines with J gene TRBJ2-7, with TRBD1 matching over 8 bases. The CDR3 is 15 amino acids. CDR1 is LGHDT and CDR2 is YNNKEL in the germline V gene (reference sequence). Trimming at V came to 3 bases and at J to 3 bases, leaving 7 bases not matched to a gene. In DNA, the CDR3 is TGTGCCAGCAGCCAGACAGGGGTGGACCTCTACGAGCAGTACTTC. This codes for CASSQTGVDLYEQYF.

This chain uses TRBV16 with TRBJ1-5; D ambiguous. Between the trimmed V and J ends, which lost 1 base and 9 bases, there was a span of 13 bases. CDR1 and CDR2 (germline): KGHSY, FQNENV. This CDR3 has 14 residues. The CDR3 region is CASSQLIVTGPQHF. CDR3 sequence (DNA): TGTGCCAGCAGCCAATTGATTGTGACGGGGCCCCAGCATTTT.